A single sample is the source of the 19 T cell receptor beta chains below, sequenced in a study of blood T cell repertoires in COVID-19. Sequenced by immunoSEQ multiplex PCR; TCRdb stores in-frame clones only, minus some. Here the sample spans some 270,000 clones, about 86% being singletons. The sample was PBMCs or T cells enriched from blood (not recorded which). Every receptor here comes from a man aged 45 to 65 who had recovered from COVID-19.

This clone has at least ten counts. The chain combines TRBV6-5 with TRBJ1-5; a weak D match, TRBD1 (6 bases). Germline-derived CDR1 and CDR2 are MNHEY and SVGAGI. V dropped 6 bases and J dropped 4 bases, with 10 bases sitting between them. The CDR3 totals 13 residues. The CDR3 reads CASSGQQNQPQHF. The CDR3 DNA is TGTGCCAGCAGCGGACAGCAAAATCAGCCCCAGCATTTT.

The rearrangement uses TRBV9 and TRBJ2-2; D is unresolved. This CDR3 contains 15 residues. CDR1 is SGDLS and CDR2 is YYNGEE in the germline V gene. V lost 4 bases and J 4 bases, leaving 14 bases between the germline ends. The CDR3 DNA reads TGTGCCAGCAGCCCACGTGCACCGGGCACCGGGGAGCTGTTTTTT. Translated: CASSPRAPGTGELFF.

Here the CDR3 reads CASSLDRGRGEQFF. DNA for the CDR3: TGCGCCAGCAGCTTAGACAGGGGGCGGGGTGAGCAGTTCTTC. The chain employs TRBV5-1 and TRBJ2-1; 10 bases map to TRBD1. V was pared by 2 bases and J by 9 bases, with 5 bases of the junction left unmatched. CDR3 size: 14 residues. From germline, CDR1 is SGHRS and CDR2 YFSETQ.

The chain employs TRBV18 and TRBJ1-6; D remains unclear. CDR1 is KGHSH, CDR2 LQKENI, per germline. The CDR3 is 14 amino acids. V lost 2 bases and J 8 bases, leaving 10 bases between the germline ends. For the CDR3, the DNA is TGTGCCAGCTCACCAACGGGTGTAGATTCACCCCTCCACTTT. Translated, it gives CASSPTGVDSPLHF.

V gene TRBV10-3 combines with J gene TRBJ2-6, with D maybe TRBD1 (6 bases). The V gene's germline CDR1 is ENHRY and CDR2 SYGVKD. The CDR3 is 17 amino acids. V was cut by 3 bases and J by 0 bases, with 12 bases left in between. DNA for the CDR3: TGTGCCATCAGTGAACTAACAGGGAGCTCTGGGGCCAACGTCCTGACTTTC. Translated: CAISELTGSSGANVLTF.

Here the CDR3 DNA reads TGTGCCAGCAGCTTAGTGGAGGGGGCGGGTGGCTACACCTTC. This gives the protein CASSLVEGAGGYTF. The chain combines TRBV11-2 with TRBJ1-2; 7 bases are a match to TRBD1. Germline loops: CDR1 SGHAT, CDR2 FQNNGV. After removal of 1 base from V and 7 bases from J, the junction contained 6 bases not matched to a gene. This CDR3 region has 14 residues.

The chain has TRBV6-5 and TRBJ2-2; maybe TRBD1 (5 bases). The CDR3 length is 12 residues. The V gene's germline CDR1 is MNHEY and CDR2 SVGAGI. Trimming pared 6 bases from V and 7 bases from J, leaving 9 bases between. CDR3 in DNA: TGTGCCAGCAGCGTAGGGGTCGGGGAGCTGTTTTTT. Translating it yields CASSVGVGELFF.

J is TRBJ2-7 and V is TRBV6-1; D is unclear. Germline V gene data show CDR1 as MNHNS and CDR2 as SASEGT. V shed 1 base and J shed 2 bases, with 6 bases lying between them. There are 13 residues in the CDR3. CDR3: CASSEGRAYEQYF. CDR3 DNA: TGTGCCAGCAGTGAAGGCCGGGCCTACGAGCAGTACTTC.

J is TRBJ1-2 and V is TRBV7-8; D not resolved. Per the germline V gene, CDR1 is SGHVS and CDR2 is FQNEAQ. CDR3 length equals 14 residues. V shed 2 bases and J shed 7 bases, with 14 bases lying between them. The DNA of the CDR3 is TGTGCCAGCAGCTTACCAGGATCCTCGCTTGGCTACACCTTC. As protein: CASSLPGSSLGYTF. The full variable domain, with the rest looked up from reference TRBV7-8 and TRBJ1-2, is GAGVSQSPRYKVAKRGQDVALRCDPISGHVSLFWYQQALGQGPEFLTYFQNEAQLDKSGLPSDRFFAERPEGSVSTLKIQRTQQEDSAVYLCASSLPGSSLGYTFGSGTRLTVV.

The genes are TRBV25-1 and TRBJ1-2; D uncertain. CDR1 MGHDK and CDR2 SYGVNS come from the germline V gene. The CDR3 is 13 amino acids. The V end was cut by 4 bases, the J end by 0 bases, with 6 bases between. For the CDR3, the DNA is TGTGCCAGCAGTGGGGCAGCTAACTATGGCTACACCTTC. The encoded protein is CASSGAANYGYTF.

The rearrangement joins TRBV14 to TRBJ2-7; D might be TRBD1 (5 bases). V dropped 2 bases and J dropped 9 bases, with 17 bases sitting between them. CDR1 and CDR2 (germline): SGHDN, FVKESK. The CDR3 runs to 14 residues. CDR3 loop: CASSQRLGREVQYF. The CDR3 nucleotides read TGTGCCAGCAGCCAAAGATTGGGCAGGGAAGTGCAGTACTTC.

The CDR3 is CASSPDREEQYF. CDR3 bases: TGTGCCAGCTCACCGGACAGGGAGGAGCAGTACTTC. The chain carries TRBV18 and TRBJ2-7; 8 bases map to TRBD1. The CDR3 extends over 12 amino acids. Looked up from germline, CDR1 is KGHSH and CDR2 is LQKENI. The ends lost 3 bases at V and 7 bases at J; junction bases unmatched: 2.

This sequence joins TRBV14 and TRBJ2-3; D unresolved. The CDR3 length is 13 residues. Germline CDR1 and CDR2: SGHDN and FVKESK. The V gene lost 2 bases and the J gene lost 4 bases, with 7 bases spanning the gap. CDR3 amino acids: CASSQSSPDTQYF. In DNA form, the CDR3 reads TGTGCCAGCAGCCAAAGTAGCCCAGATACGCAGTATTTT.

Written as DNA, the CDR3 is TGTGCCAGCAGCGAAATTCCGGGACAAAACTATGGCTACACCTTC. This gives the protein CASSEIPGQNYGYTF. The V gene is TRBV5-5, the J gene TRBJ1-2; D is perhaps TRBD1 (6 bases). V lost 4 bases and J lost 2, with 15 bases in between. The CDR3 length is 15 residues. The germline V gene encodes CDR1 SGHKS and CDR2 YYEKEE (reference sequence).

The chain joins TRBV7-2 to TRBJ2-3; D ambiguous. The V gene lost 3 bases and the J gene lost 5 bases, with 6 bases spanning the gap. In germline, CDR1 is SGHTA, CDR2 FQGNSA. There are 12 residues in the CDR3. CDR3 sequence (DNA): TGTGCCAGCAGCTTCTTTCGAGATACGCAGTATTTT. Protein product: CASSFFRDTQYF.

This rearrangement joins TRBV3-1 (or the pseudogene TRBV3-2) to TRBJ2-3; D is uncertain. CDR1 is LGHDT and CDR2 is YNNKEL in the germline V gene (reference sequence). The V and J ends lost 7 bases and 0 bases respectively, with 11 bases between them. This CDR3 region has 14 residues. CDR3 nucleotides: TGTGCCAGCAACTCGAGAGCTAGCACAGATACGCAGTATTTT. Translating it yields CASNSRASTDTQYF.

The genes are TRBV5-1 and TRBJ1-3; D may be TRBD1 (6 bases). The CDR3 contains 19 residues. CDR1 and CDR2 from the germline V gene are SGHRS and YFSETQ. The V end lost 0 bases, the J end lost 0 bases, and 19 bases lay between the germline ends. For the CDR3, the DNA is TGCGCCAGCAGCTTGGCCGGGGGGGCCGGCGGAGGCTCTGGAAACACCATATATTTT. It is translated as CASSLAGGAGGGSGNTIYF.

The genes are TRBV7-6 and TRBJ2-5; 7 nucleotides line up with TRBD2. CDR1 and CDR2 (germline): SGHVS, FNYEAQ. The V and J ends lost 1 base and 2 bases, in that order; junction bases with no gene match: 1. CDR3 length: 14 residues. CDR3 nucleotides: TGTGCCAGCAGCTTAGGGACTAGTCAAGAGACCCAGTACTTC. Protein sequence: CASSLGTSQETQYF.

V is TRBV19 and J is TRBJ1-2; no firm D call. The germline V and J ends were trimmed by 3 bases and 5 bases, with 13 bases remaining between them. This CDR3 is 14 amino acids long. Germline V gene sequence: CDR1 LNHDA, CDR2 SQIVND (reference sequence). The CDR3 nucleotides are TGTGCCAGTAGTATCTCACGGGGAAAGTATGGCTACACCTTC. This sequence encodes CASSISRGKYGYTF.